This entry concerns a single T cell receptor beta chain. What it binds is not known. Germline CDR1 is MDHEN and CDR2 is SYDVKM. This CDR3 comprises 14 residues. The data originate from a study of CXCR3-negative and CXCR3-positive naive CD8 T cells. Study background: Roughly 130 million TRB reads in total, about 1.5 +/- 0.3 million per library. Study-wide findings and caveats: Hydrophobicity was higher for TRB CDR3s found in CXCR3-positive naive cells than in CXCR3-negative naive cells. Diversity proved comparably high across both naive subsets and much lower in memory CD8+ cells.

Each TRB cDNA library was prepared by 5' RACE (with UMI labels). Reanalyzing the 5' RACE reads, TCRdb keeps one entry per CDR3 protein, without DNA. This repertoire includes 75,000 to 90,000 distinct CDR3 sequences. Specimen: naive CXCR3+ CD8+ T cells from blood. Subset specified: CD45RO-CCR7+CD27+CD95- naive CD8+ T cells expressing CXCR3 (TNR3+). This receptor was identified in a human donor in good health. Some clones in this sample may be carry-over from other donors' samples. V usage is TRBV28 and J usage is TRBJ2-7; the TRBD2 assignment by TCRdb is unverifiable without DNA. The CDR3 reads CASSLRDYVGEQYF. Full variable domain (outside the CDR3, taken from reference TRBV28 and TRBJ2-7): DVKVTQSSRYLVKRTGEKVFLECVQDMDHENMFWYRQDPGLGLRLIYFSYDVKMKEKGDIPEGYSVSREKKERFSLILESASTNQTSMYLCASSLRDYVGEQYFGPGTRLTVT.